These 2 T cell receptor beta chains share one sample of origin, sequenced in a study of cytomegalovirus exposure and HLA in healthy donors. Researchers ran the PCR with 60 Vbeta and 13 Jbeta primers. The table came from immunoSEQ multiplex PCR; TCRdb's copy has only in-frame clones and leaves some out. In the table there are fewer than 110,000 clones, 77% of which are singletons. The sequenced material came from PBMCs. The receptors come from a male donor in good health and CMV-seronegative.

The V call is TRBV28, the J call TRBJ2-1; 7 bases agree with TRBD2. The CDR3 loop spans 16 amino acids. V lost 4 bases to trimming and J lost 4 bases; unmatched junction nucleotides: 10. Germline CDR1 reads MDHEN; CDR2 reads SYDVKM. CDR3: CASSSLRASGYNEQFF. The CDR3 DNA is TGTGCCAGCAGTTCGCTGCGGGCTAGCGGATACAATGAGCAGTTCTTC.

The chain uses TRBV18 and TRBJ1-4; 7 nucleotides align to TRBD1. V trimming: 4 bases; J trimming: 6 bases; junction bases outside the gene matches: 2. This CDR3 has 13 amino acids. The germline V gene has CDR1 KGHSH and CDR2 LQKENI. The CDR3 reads CASSRDSDEKLFF. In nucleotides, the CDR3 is TGTGCCAGCTCACGGGACAGCGATGAAAAACTGTTTTTT. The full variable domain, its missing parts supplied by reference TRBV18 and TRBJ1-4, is NAGVMQNPRHLVRRRGQEARLRCSPMKGHSHVYWYRQLPEEGLKFMVYLQKENIIDESGMPKERFSAEFPKEGPSILRIQQVVRGDSAAYFCASSRDSDEKLFFGSGTQLSVL.